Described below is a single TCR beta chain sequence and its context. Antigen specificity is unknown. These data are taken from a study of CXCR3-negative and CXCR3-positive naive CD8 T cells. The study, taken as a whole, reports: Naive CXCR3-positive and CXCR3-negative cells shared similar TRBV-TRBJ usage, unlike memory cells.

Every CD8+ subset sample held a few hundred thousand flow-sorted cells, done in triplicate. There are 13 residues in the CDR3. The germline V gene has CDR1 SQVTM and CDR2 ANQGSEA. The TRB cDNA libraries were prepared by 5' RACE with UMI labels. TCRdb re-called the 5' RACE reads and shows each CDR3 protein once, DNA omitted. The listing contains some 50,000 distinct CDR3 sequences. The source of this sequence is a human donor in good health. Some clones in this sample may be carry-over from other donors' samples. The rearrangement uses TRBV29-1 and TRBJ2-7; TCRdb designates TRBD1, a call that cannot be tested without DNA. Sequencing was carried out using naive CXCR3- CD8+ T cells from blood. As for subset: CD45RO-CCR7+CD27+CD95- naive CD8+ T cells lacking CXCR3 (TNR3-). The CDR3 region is CSVESKRPYEQYF.